This T cell receptor beta chain was observed in a study of shared clonotypes between healthy human individuals. Several immunoSEQ plates held equal portions of the genomic DNA taken from each subset. Using immunoSEQ multiplex PCR, the repertoire was profiled, and TCRdb retains in-frame clones only, with some absent. The repertoire consists of 2 million to 2.5 million clones, with 92% occurring once and the leading ten covering around 0.4%. The CDR3 has 15 amino acids. CDR1 and CDR2 (germline): SGHVS, FQNEAQ. Trimming removed 5 bases from V and 5 bases from J; junction bases left unmatched: 9. The rearrangement uses TRBV7-8 and TRBJ2-5; 9 bases are shared with TRBD1. Sequencing was done on a sample of naive CD4+ T cells from PBMCs. Subset in this sample: CD45RA+ positively selected. The clonotype comes from a man aged 18 to 30 in good health. Some clones in this sample may be carry-over from other donors' samples. This CDR3 reads CASSPGTGRVETQYF. The CDR3 coding sequence is TGTGCCAGCAGCCCTGGGACAGGGCGGGTTGAGACCCAGTACTTC.